This TCR beta chain is drawn from a study of T cell changes during pregnancy in multiple sclerosis. Some clones are missing from TCRdb's copy, which holds only in-frame ones; the method was immunoSEQ multiplex PCR. The table lists tens of thousands of clones, 80% to 95% of them singletons. Losses at the gene ends were 2 bases for V and 7 bases for J; bases not matched to a gene: 13. The CDR3 is 16 amino acids. The germline V gene has CDR1 KGHSH and CDR2 LQKENI. The sample consisted of peripheral blood, taken in the second trimester of pregnancy. The chain has TRBV18 and TRBJ1-2, with 7 positions matching TRBD1. This receptor was taken from a female donor in good health, enrolled as a control in a pregnancy study. The CDR3 region has the DNA TGTGCCAGCTCACCAATTTCGACAGGGCACATGGTTGGCTACACCTTC. Its protein is CASSPISTGHMVGYTF.